The rows below give T cell receptor beta chains drawn from one sample of a study of graft-versus-host responses after intestinal transplantation. Antigens for these TCRs are unknown. Produced via immunoSEQ multiplex PCR; TCRdb's table is partial and in-frame only. The sample includes about 41,000 clones, 85% to 95% of them seen just once. This material consisted of unstimulated CD8+ T cells sorted from spleen or lymph node cells, taken before transplant. Receptor source: a human donor who was the organ donor for an intestinal transplant. The CDR3 runs from the conserved cysteine through the conserved F or W. The D gene is left open where the match is weak. Expanded clones are given a class, and other clones once, few, many or no size at all.

D,J,length,size,V,CDR3,DNA
NA,TRBJ2-2,13,NA,TRBV19,CASISPGPGELFF,TGTGCCAGTATTTCCCCCGGGCCCGGGGAGCTGTTTTTT
NA,TRBJ2-4,20,NA,TRBV4-2,CASSPSGDVWRGLVKNIQYF,TGTGCCAGCAGCCCGTCGGGGGATGTCTGGCGGGGATTAGTCAAAAACATTCAGTACTTC
TRBD1,TRBJ1-4,19,NA,TRBV4-1,CASSQVYGRGVFTNEKLFF,TGCGCCAGCAGCCAAGTATACGGCAGGGGGGTGTTTACTAATGAAAAACTGTTTTTT
NA,TRBJ2-7,10,NA,TRBV6-1,CASGSRGQYF,TGTGCCAGTGGGTCCCGAGGGCAGTACTTC
NA,TRBJ2-5,14,few,TRBV5-4,CASSSTRLEETQYF,TGTGCCAGCAGCTCGACTAGACTGGAAGAGACCCAGTACTTC
NA,TRBJ2-1,18,NA,TRBV5-6,CASNPRLRGGLIYNEQFF,TGTGCCAGCAACCCCCGGCTTAGGGGGGGGCTTATTTACAATGAGCAGTTCTTC
TRBD2,TRBJ2-2,18,NA,TRBV13,CASAGLAGGPKDTGELFF,TGTGCCAGCGCCGGACTAGCGGGGGGGCCCAAGGACACCGGGGAGCTGTTTTTT
NA,TRBJ2-3,13,NA,TRBV11-2,CASSLEYPNTQYF,TGTGCCAGCAGCTTAGAGTACCCGAATACGCAGTATTTT
NA,TRBJ2-1,19,NA,TRBV13,CASSLGLNPEGGPRNEQFF,TGTGCCAGCAGCCTAGGCCTGAACCCAGAGGGGGGGCCTCGCAATGAGCAGTTCTTC
NA,TRBJ2-7,12,NA,TRBV11-2,CASSFFSYEQYF,TGTGCCAGCAGCTTTTTTTCTTACGAGCAGTACTTC
NA,TRBJ1-6,16,NA,TRBV5-6,CASSLASQDGRSPLHF,TGTGCCAGCAGCTTGGCATCCCAGGACGGCCGGTCACCCCTCCACTTT
TRBD1,TRBJ2-2,20,NA,TRBV2,CASKVWGTGARDPNTGELFF,TGTGCCAGCAAAGTGTGGGGGACAGGGGCCAGAGATCCGAACACCGGGGAGCTGTTTTTT
NA,TRBJ2-3,16,NA,TRBV9,CASSVPSDDSTDTQYF,TGTGCCAGCAGCGTACCTAGCGATGACAGCACAGATACGCAGTATTTT
TRBD2,TRBJ2-3,19,NA,TRBV10-3,CAISDRLRLAVPSTDTQYF,TGTGCCATCAGTGACCGTTTGAGACTAGCAGTACCTAGCACAGATACGCAGTATTTT
NA,TRBJ1-5,15,NA,TRBV19,CASSIASYSNQPQHF,TGTGCCAGTAGTATAGCGTCCTATAGCAATCAGCCCCAGCATTTT
NA,TRBJ2-7,14,few,TRBV18,CASSQAYRVHEQYF,TGTGCCAGCTCACAAGCCTACAGGGTCCACGAGCAGTACTTC
NA,TRBJ2-7,13,NA,TRBV27,CASSPWVSTEQYF,TGTGCCAGCAGCCCCTGGGTGTCGACAGAGCAGTACTTC
NA,TRBJ1-2,11,NA,TRBV29-1,CSVPLHEGYTF,TGCAGCGTTCCCCTCCATGAGGGCTACACCTTC
TRBD1,TRBJ1-2,15,NA,TRBV2,CASSEAWDRGGGYTF,TGTGCCAGCAGTGAAGCCTGGGACAGGGGAGGTGGCTACACCTTC
TRBD1,TRBJ2-1,16,NA,TRBV7-9,CASSLGPLTTGNEQFF,TGTGCCAGCAGCTTAGGCCCTCTCACGACAGGGAATGAGCAGTTCTTC
NA,TRBJ1-3,13,NA,TRBV7-9,CASSDPKGNTIYF,TGTGCCAGCAGCGACCCGAAGGGAAACACCATATATTTT
NA,TRBJ2-7,13,NA,TRBV5-4,CASSLVRGREQYF,TGTGCCAGCAGCTTGGTTCGCGGGCGGGAGCAGTACTTC
NA,TRBJ2-7,14,NA,TRBV30,CAWKGAGITYEQYF,TGTGCCTGGAAAGGGGCCGGGATCACCTACGAGCAGTACTTC
TRBD1,TRBJ1-2,14,NA,TRBV4-1,CASSRGQGAYGYTF,TGCGCCAGCAGCCGAGGACAGGGGGCATATGGCTACACCTTC
NA,TRBJ2-7,13,NA,TRBV11-2,CASSPETDYEQYF,TGTGCCAGCAGTCCTGAAACAGACTACGAGCAGTACTTC
NA,TRBJ2-5,15,NA,TRBV6-7,CASSRFRDPKETQYF,TGTGCCAGCAGTCGCTTTAGGGACCCAAAGGAGACCCAGTACTTC
NA,TRBJ1-2,14,NA,TRBV7-9,CASSLGSGAYGYTF,TGTGCCAGCAGCTTAGGTTCAGGGGCCTATGGCTACACCTTC
TRBD2,TRBJ2-1,14,NA,TRBV7-9,CASSSTTSFNEQFF,TGTGCCAGCAGCTCCACGACTAGCTTCAATGAGCAGTTCTTC
NA,TRBJ2-7,12,NA,TRBV27,CASSFEGPEQYF,TGTGCCAGCAGTTTCGAGGGCCCCGAGCAGTACTTC
TRBD1,TRBJ2-7,13,once,TRBV29-1,CSVQTGSDYEQYF,TGCAGCGTCCAGACAGGGTCGGACTACGAGCAGTACTTC
NA,TRBJ2-5,16,NA,TRBV5-4,CASSLWISGIQETQYF,TGTGCCAGCAGCTTGTGGATCTCCGGAATACAAGAGACCCAGTACTTC
TRBD1,TRBJ1-4,18,NA,TRBV19,CASSSGQGGPGTNEKLFF,TGTGCCAGTAGTTCGGGACAGGGGGGCCCGGGGACTAATGAAAAACTGTTTTTT
NA,TRBJ2-1,12,NA,TRBV19,CASRPLDGEQFF,TGTGCCAGTAGACCTTTAGATGGGGAGCAGTTCTTC
NA,TRBJ2-1,16,NA,TRBV4-3,CASSQDLGGTYNEQFF,TGCGCCAGCAGTCAAGACCTTGGGGGGACCTACAATGAGCAGTTCTTC
NA,TRBJ2-1,16,NA,TRBV7-8,CASSSRVASSYNEQFF,TGTGCCAGCAGCTCTAGAGTAGCTAGCTCCTACAATGAGCAGTTCTTC
NA,TRBJ1-2,15,NA,TRBV5-4,CASSSDGTGDYGYTF,TGTGCCAGCAGCTCGGACGGGACGGGGGACTATGGCTACACCTTC
NA,TRBJ2-3,10,NA,TRBV2,CAASPDTQYF,TGTGCCGCCTCCCCGGATACGCAGTATTTT
TRBD1,TRBJ1-3,14,few,TRBV19,CASSIGQGGNTIYF,TGTGCCAGTAGTATTGGACAGGGCGGAAACACCATATATTTT
NA,TRBJ2-3,15,NA,TRBV5-1,CASSSPGLSTDTQYF,TGCGCCAGCAGCTCCCCGGGACTTAGCACAGATACGCAGTATTTT
NA,TRBJ2-7,11,NA,TRBV29-1,CSVEGGQGHLF,TGCAGCGTTGAAGGTGGGCAGGGGCATCTCTTC
NA,TRBJ1-4,18,NA,TRBV4-1,CASSQLRHYRATNEKLFF,TGCGCCAGCAGCCAACTGCGCCATTACAGGGCAACTAATGAAAAACTGTTTTTT
NA,TRBJ1-6,15,NA,TRBV5-1,CASSDSSGGNSPLHF,TGCGCCAGCAGCGATTCTAGTGGGGGGAATTCACCCCTCCACTTT
NA,TRBJ2-7,15,NA,TRBV4-1,CASSPDVLISYEQYF,TGCGCCAGCAGCCCCGATGTCCTAATAAGTTACGAGCAGTACTTC
TRBD2,TRBJ2-1,15,NA,TRBV15,CATSSPGLTYNEQFF,TGTGCCACCAGCAGCCCGGGACTAACTTACAATGAGCAGTTCTTC
TRBD2,TRBJ2-7,14,once,TRBV6-1,CASTQGGGSYEQYF,TGTGCCTCAACTCAGGGCGGGGGCTCCTACGAGCAGTACTTC
TRBD2,TRBJ2-1,15,NA,TRBV4-2,CASSQERGGYNEQFF,TGTGCCAGCAGCCAAGAGCGGGGGGGCTACAATGAGCAGTTCTTC
NA,TRBJ1-1,13,NA,TRBV27,CASSIEGGTEAFF,TGTGCCAGCAGTATAGAGGGGGGCACTGAAGCTTTCTTT
TRBD1,TRBJ1-2,16,NA,TRBV15,CATSRTTTGEVYGYTF,TGTGCCACCAGCAGAACCACTACAGGGGAGGTCTATGGCTACACCTTC
NA,TRBJ1-2,14,NA,TRBV7-2,CASSLGSDSIGYTF,TGTGCCAGCAGCTTAGGATCAGACTCTATCGGCTACACCTTC
NA,TRBJ2-7,11,NA,TRBV27,CASSSGFEQYF,TGTGCCAGCAGTTCAGGGTTCGAGCAGTACTTC
TRBD1,TRBJ2-1,16,NA,TRBV4-1,CASSQDRTGSHNEQFF,TGCGCCAGCAGCCAAGATAGGACAGGGTCCCACAATGAGCAGTTCTTC
NA,TRBJ2-7,11,NA,TRBV7-3,CASSWSYEQYF,TGTGCCAGCAGCTGGTCCTACGAGCAGTACTTC
TRBD2,TRBJ2-1,14,once,TRBV30,CASSGLGSYNEQFF,TGTGCCAGCAGCGGACTAGGCTCCTACAATGAGCAGTTCTTC
NA,TRBJ2-1,13,NA,TRBV11-3,CASSRTGYREQFF,TGTGCCAGCAGCCGCACAGGTTACCGTGAGCAGTTCTTC
NA,TRBJ2-7,14,NA,TRBV11-1,CASSLVPQGGEQYF,TGTGCCAGCAGCTTGGTGCCTCAGGGTGGCGAGCAGTACTTC